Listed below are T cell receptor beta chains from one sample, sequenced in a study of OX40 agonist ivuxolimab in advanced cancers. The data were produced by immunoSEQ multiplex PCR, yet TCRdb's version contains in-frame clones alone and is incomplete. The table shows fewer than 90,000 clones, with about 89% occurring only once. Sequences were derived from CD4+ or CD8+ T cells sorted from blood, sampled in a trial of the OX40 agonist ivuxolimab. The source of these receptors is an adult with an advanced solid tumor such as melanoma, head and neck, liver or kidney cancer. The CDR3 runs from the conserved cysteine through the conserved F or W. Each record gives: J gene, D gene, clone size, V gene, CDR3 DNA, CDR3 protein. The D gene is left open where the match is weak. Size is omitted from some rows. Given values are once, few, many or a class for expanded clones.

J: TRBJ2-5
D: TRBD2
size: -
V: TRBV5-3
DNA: TGTGCCAGAAGCGGAAACAGGGCCCCCCTCGGGACTAGCGGACAAGAGACCCAGTACTTC
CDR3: CARSGNRAPLGTSGQETQYF

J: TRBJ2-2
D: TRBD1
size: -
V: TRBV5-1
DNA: TGCGCCAGCAGCAGGGGGACAGGGGATACCGGGGAGCTGTTTTTT
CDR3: CASSRGTGDTGELFF

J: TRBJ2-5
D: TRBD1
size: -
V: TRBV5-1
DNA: TGCGCCAGCAGCTTGTACGCGACAGGGCAAGAGACCCAGTACTTC
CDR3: CASSLYATGQETQYF

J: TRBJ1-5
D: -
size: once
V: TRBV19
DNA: TGTGCCAGTAGTATAGCCAGACAGTCGAATAGGCCCCAGCATTTT
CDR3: CASSIARQSNRPQHF

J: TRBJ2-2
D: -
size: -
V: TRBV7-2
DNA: TGTGCCAGCAGCTTAGAGGTGGGGACCGGGGAGCTGTTTTTT
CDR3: CASSLEVGTGELFF

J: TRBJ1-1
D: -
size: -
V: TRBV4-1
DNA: TGCGCCAGCAGCCAAGCCGGGCAGGGGAACCCTGAAGCTTTCTTT
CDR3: CASSQAGQGNPEAFF

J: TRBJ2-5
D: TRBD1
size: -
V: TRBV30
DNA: TGTGCCTATTTGGGACAGGGGAGAGAGACCCAGTACTTC
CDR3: CAYLGQGRETQYF

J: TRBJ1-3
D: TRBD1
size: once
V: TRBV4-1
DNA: TGCGCCAGCAGCCGGGGGTTGGTTTCGGACAGGGCATCTGGAAACACCATATATTTT
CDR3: CASSRGLVSDRASGNTIYF

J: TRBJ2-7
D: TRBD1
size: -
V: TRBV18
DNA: TGTGCCAGCTCACCAGCTTCAGGGGGCACCGCCTACGAGCAGTACTTC
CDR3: CASSPASGGTAYEQYF

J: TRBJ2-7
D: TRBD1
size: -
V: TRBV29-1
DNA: TGCAGCGTCAGACAGGGGGCGAACGAGCAGTACTTC
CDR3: CSVRQGANEQYF

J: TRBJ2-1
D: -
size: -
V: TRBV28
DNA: TGTGCCAGCAGCCTGCCTGGTTCCTCGGGGTTCTTC
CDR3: CASSLPGSSGFF

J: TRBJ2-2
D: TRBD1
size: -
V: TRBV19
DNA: TGTGCCAGTAGTTGGCCGGGACAGGGGGCGGCCGGGGAGCTGTTTTTT
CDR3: CASSWPGQGAAGELFF

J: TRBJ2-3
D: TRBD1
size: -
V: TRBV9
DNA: TGTGCCAGCAGCGCACAGGGGGCCCGTGGAGATACGCAGTATTTT
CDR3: CASSAQGARGDTQYF

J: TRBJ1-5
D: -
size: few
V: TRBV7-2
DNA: TGTGCCAGCAGCCCCGCGCTTAGCAATCAGCCCCAGCATTTT
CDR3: CASSPALSNQPQHF

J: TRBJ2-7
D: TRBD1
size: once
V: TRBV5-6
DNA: TGTGCCAGCAGCATAGGGGGCCCCTACGAGCAGTACTTC
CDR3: CASSIGGPYEQYF

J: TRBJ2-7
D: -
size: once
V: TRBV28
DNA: TGTGCCAGCAGTTCAGAGCGAAAGCAGTACTTC
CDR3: CASSSERKQYF

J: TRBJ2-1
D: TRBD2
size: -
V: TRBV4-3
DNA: TGCGCCAGCAGCCCGACTAGCCACCCTGTTCGGGGTGAGCAGTTCTTC
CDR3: CASSPTSHPVRGEQFF

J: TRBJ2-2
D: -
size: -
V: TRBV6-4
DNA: TGTGCCAGCAGCCACCCTGGGGGCAGGGAGCTGTTTTTT
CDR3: CASSHPGGRELFF

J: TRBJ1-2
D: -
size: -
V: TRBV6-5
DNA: TGTGCCAGCAGTTACTACGCAGGGGTGCCTGGCTACACCTTC
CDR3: CASSYYAGVPGYTF

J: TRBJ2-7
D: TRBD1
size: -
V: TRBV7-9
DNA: TGTGCCAGCAGCTTATCGACAGGGTTTGAGCAGTACTTC
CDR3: CASSLSTGFEQYF

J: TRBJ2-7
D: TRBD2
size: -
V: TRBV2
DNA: TGTGCCAGCAGTGAGCTAGCGGTCCAGTACTTC
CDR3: CASSELAVQYF

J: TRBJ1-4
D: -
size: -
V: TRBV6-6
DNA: TGTGCCAGCAGTTCATCCGTACAGAATGAAAAACTGTTTTTT
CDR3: CASSSSVQNEKLFF

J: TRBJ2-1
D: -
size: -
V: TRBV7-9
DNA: TGTGCCAGCAGCTTCGGCGGTATAGGGGGCAATGAGCAGTTCTTC
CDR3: CASSFGGIGGNEQFF

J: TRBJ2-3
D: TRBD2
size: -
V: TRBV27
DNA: TGTGCCAGCAGAGCGGGAGATGCCACAGATACGCAGTATTTT
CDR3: CASRAGDATDTQYF

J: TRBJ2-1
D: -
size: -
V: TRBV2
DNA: TGTGTCTCAGGGGGGGAATACAATGAGCAGTTCTTC
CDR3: CVSGGEYNEQFF

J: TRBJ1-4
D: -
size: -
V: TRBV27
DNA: TGTGCCAGCAGTCCCCTTCAGTCTGCAACTAATGAAAAACTGTTTTTT
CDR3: CASSPLQSATNEKLFF

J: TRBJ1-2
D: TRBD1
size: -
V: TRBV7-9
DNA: TGTGCCAGCAGCTCGATAGACAGGGGGCTTGACTATGGCTACACCTTC
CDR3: CASSSIDRGLDYGYTF

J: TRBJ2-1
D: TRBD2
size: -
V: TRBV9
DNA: TGTGCCAGCAGCGTATCCAGCGGGAGCGGACTTGAGCAGTTCTTC
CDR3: CASSVSSGSGLEQFF

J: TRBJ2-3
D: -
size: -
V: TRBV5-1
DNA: TGCGCCAGCAGCTTGGACGGGAAAAGCACAGATACGCAGTATTTT
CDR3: CASSLDGKSTDTQYF

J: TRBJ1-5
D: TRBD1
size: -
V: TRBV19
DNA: TGTGCCAGTAGTATGCCGGGACAGATGGGCAATCAGCCCCAGCATTTT
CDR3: CASSMPGQMGNQPQHF

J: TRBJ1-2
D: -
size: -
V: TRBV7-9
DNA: TGTGCCAGCACCGGACCGCGCTATGGCTACACCTTC
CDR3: CASTGPRYGYTF

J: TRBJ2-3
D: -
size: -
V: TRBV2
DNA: TGTGCCAGCAGCTCCTACCCAGATACGCAGTATTTT
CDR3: CASSSYPDTQYF

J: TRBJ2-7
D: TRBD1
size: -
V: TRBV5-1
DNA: TGCGCCAGCAGCTTGCAGGACAGGGCTGTCGAGCAGTACTTC
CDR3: CASSLQDRAVEQYF

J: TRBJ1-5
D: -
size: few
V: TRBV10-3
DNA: TGTGCCATCAGTGATGGGGGGGAAGAACAGCCCCAGCATTTT
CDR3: CAISDGGEEQPQHF

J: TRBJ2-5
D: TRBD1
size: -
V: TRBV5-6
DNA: TGTGCCAGCAGCTTGGTGCCCGGGACAGGCCAAGAGACCCAGTACTTC
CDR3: CASSLVPGTGQETQYF

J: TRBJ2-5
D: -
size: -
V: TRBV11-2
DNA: TGTGCCAGCAGCTTAGGCCCTTCACGGGATGGTGAGACCCAGTACTTC
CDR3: CASSLGPSRDGETQYF

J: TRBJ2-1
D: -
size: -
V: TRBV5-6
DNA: TGTGCCAGCAGCCTGCTTGACCGCCGTGGGACGCCGAACAATGAGCAGTTCTTC
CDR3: CASSLLDRRGTPNNEQFF

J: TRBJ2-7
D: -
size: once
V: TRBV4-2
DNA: TGTGCCAGCAGCCCCGCCTTGGGGGGCGCGGGCTCCTACGAGCAGTACTTC
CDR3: CASSPALGGAGSYEQYF